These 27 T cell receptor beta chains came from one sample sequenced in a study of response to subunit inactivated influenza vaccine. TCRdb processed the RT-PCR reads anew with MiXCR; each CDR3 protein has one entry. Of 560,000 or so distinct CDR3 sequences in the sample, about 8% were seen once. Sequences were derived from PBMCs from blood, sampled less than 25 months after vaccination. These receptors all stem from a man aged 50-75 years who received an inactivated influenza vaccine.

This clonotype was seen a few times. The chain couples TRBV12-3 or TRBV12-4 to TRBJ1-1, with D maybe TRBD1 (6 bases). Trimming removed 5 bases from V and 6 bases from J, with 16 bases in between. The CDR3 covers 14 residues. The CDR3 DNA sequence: TGTGCCAGCAGTAACAACAGGGCGGGCGCTGAAGCTTTCTTT. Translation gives CASSNNRAGAEAFF.

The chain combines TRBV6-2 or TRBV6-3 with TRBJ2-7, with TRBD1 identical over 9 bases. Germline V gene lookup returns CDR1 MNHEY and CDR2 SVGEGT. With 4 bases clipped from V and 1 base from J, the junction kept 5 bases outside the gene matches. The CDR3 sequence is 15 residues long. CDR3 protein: CASSWGQGTSYEQYF. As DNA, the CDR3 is TGTGCCAGCAGTTGGGGACAGGGAACGTCCTACGAGCAGTACTTC.

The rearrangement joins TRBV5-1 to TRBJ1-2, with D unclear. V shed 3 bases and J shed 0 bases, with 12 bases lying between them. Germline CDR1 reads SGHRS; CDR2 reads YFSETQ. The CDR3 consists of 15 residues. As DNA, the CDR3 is TGCGCCAGCAGCTCAACCCCGACAACTAACTATGGCTACACCTTC. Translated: CASSSTPTTNYGYTF.

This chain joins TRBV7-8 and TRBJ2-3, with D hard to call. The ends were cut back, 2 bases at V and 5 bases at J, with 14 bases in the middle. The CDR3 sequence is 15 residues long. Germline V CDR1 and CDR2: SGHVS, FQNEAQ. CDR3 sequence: CASSLSRTPLDTQYF. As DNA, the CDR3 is TGTGCCAGCAGCTTATCACGGACGCCTCTAGATACGCAGTATTTT. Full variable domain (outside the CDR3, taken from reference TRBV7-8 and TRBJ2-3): GAGVSQSPRYKVAKRGQDVALRCDPISGHVSLFWYQQALGQGPEFLTYFQNEAQLDKSGLPSDRFFAERPEGSVSTLKIQRTQQEDSAVYLCASSLSRTPLDTQYFGPGTRLTVL.

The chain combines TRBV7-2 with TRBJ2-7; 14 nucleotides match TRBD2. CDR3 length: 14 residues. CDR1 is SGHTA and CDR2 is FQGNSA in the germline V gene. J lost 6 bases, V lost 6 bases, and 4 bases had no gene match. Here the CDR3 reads CASRPGLAGVEQYF. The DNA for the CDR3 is TGTGCCAGCAGGCCGGGACTAGCGGGAGTCGAGCAGTACTTC. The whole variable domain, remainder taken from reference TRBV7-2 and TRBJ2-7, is GAGVSQSPSNKVTEKGKDVELRCDPISGHTALYWYRQSLGQGLEFLIYFQGNSAPDKSGLPSDRFSAERTGGSVSTLTIQRTQQEDSAVYLCASRPGLAGVEQYFGPGTRLTVT.

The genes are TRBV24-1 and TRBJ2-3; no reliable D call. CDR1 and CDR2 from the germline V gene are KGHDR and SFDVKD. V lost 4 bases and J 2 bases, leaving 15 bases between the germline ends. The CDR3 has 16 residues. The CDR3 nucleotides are TGTGCCACCAGTGACTCCCTGAGCCCTATCACAGATACGCAGTATTTT. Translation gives CATSDSLSPITDTQYF.

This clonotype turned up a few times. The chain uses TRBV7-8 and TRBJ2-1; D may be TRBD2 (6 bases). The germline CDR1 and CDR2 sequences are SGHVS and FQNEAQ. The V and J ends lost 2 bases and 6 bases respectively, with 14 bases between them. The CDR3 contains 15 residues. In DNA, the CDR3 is TGTGCCAGCAGCTTAATGGGGACTGCGTTCAATGAGCAGTTCTTC. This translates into CASSLMGTAFNEQFF.

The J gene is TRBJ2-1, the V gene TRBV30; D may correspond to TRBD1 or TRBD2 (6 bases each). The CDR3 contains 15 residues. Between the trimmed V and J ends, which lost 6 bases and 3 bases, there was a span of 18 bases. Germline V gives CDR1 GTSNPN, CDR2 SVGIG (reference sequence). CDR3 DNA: TGTGCCTGCCTGAGGGGGGCCCACGTCTACAATGAGCAGTTCTTC. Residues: CACLRGAHVYNEQFF.

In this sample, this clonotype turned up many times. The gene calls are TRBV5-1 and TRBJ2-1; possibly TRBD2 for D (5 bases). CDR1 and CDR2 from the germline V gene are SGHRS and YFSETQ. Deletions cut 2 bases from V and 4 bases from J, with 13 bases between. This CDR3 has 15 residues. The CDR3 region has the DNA TGCGCCAGCAGCTTAATCTCGGGAAGGTACAATGAGCAGTTCTTC. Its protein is CASSLISGRYNEQFF.

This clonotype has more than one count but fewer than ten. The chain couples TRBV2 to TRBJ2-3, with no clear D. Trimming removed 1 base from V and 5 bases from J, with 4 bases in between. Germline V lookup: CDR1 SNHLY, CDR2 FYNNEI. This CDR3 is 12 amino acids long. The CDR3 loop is CASSEEGDTQYF. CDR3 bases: TGTGCCAGCAGTGAAGAGGGAGATACGCAGTATTTT.

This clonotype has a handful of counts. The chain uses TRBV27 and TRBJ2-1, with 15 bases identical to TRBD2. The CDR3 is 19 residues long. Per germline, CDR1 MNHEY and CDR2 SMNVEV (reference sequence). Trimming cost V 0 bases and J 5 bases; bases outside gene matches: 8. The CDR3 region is CASSLSAGLAGGPDNEQFF. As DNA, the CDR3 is TGTGCCAGCAGTTTATCGGCAGGACTAGCGGGAGGGCCGGACAATGAGCAGTTCTTC.

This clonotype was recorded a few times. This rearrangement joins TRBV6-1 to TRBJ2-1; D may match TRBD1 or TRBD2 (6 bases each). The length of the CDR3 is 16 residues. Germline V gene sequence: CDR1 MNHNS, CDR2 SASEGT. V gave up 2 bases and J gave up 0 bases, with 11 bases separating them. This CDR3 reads CASSETGGASYNEQFF. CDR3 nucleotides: TGTGCCAGCAGTGAAACCGGGGGCGCCTCCTACAATGAGCAGTTCTTC.

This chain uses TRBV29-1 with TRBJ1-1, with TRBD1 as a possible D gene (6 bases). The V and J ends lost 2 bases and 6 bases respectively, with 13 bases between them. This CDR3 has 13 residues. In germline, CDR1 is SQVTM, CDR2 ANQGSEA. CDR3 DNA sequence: TGCAGCGTTGAAAGGAGACAGGCTTCTGAAGCTTTCTTT. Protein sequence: CSVERRQASEAFF.

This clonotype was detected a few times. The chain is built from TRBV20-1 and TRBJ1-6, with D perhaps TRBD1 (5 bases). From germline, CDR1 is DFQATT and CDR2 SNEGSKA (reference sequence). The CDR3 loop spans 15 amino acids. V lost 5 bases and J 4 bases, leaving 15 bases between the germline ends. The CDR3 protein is CSAPRDGSYNSPLHF. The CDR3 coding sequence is TGCAGTGCTCCTCGGGACGGATCATATAATTCACCCCTCCACTTT.

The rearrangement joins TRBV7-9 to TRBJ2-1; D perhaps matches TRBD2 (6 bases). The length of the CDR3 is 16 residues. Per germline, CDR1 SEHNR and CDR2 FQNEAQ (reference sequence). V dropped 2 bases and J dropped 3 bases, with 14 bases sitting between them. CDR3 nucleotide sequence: TGTGCCAGCAGCTTATGGTCGGGAGTGGGCTACAATGAGCAGTTCTTC. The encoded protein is CASSLWSGVGYNEQFF.

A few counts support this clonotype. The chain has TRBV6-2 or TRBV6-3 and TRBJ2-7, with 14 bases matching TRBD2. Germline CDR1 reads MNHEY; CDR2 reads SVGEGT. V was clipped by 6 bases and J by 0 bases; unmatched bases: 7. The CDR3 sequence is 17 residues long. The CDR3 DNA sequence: TGTGCCAGCAGACGAGGGACTAGCGGGAGTCCCTCCTACGAGCAGTACTTC. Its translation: CASRRGTSGSPSYEQYF.

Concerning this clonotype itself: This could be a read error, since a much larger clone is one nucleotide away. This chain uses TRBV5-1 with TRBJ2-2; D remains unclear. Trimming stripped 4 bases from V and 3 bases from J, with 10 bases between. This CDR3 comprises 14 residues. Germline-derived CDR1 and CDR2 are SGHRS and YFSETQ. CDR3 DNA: TGCGCCAGCAGCATGGCGCAGTACACCGGGGAGCTGTTTTTT. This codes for CASSMAQYTGELFF.

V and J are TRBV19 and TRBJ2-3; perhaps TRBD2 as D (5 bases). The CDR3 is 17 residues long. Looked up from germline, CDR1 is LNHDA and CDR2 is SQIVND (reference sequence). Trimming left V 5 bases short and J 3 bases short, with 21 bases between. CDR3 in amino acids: CASSSLMRLASTDTQYF. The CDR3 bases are TGTGCCAGTAGTTCCCTTATGCGGCTAGCCTCGACAGATACGCAGTATTTT.

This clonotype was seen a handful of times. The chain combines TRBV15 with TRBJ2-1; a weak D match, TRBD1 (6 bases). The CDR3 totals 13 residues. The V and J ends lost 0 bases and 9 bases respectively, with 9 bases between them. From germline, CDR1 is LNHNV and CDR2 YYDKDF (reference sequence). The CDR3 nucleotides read TGTGCCACCAGCAGAGAGGGGGCAGGTGAGCAGTTCTTC. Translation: CATSREGAGEQFF.

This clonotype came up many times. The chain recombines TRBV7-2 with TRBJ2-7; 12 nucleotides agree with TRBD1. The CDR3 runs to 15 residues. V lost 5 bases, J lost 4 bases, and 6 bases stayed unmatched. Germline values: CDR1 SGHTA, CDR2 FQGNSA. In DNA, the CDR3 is TGTGCCAGCAGCCTCGGGACAGGGGGCGAGTACGAGCAGTACTTC. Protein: CASSLGTGGEYEQYF.

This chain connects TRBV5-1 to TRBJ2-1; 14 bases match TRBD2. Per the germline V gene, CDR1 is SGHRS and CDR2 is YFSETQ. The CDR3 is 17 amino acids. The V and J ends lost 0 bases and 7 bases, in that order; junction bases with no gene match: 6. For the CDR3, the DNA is TGCGCCAGCAGCTTGGGGACTAGCGGGAGGCGCTTTAATGAGCAGTTCTTC. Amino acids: CASSLGTSGRRFNEQFF.

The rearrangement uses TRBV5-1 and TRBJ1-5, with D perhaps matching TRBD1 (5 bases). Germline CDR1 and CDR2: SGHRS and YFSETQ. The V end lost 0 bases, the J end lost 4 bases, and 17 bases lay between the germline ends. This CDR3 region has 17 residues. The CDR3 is CASSLEFKGLANQPQHF. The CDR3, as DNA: TGCGCCAGCAGCTTGGAGTTCAAGGGGCTGGCTAATCAGCCCCAGCATTTT.

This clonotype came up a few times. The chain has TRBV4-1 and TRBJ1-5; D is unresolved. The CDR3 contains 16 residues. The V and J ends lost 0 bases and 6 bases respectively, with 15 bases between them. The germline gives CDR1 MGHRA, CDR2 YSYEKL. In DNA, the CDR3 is TGCGCCAGCAGCCAAGAGTACCTAGCCCCTAGTCAGCCCCAGCATTTT. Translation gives CASSQEYLAPSQPQHF.

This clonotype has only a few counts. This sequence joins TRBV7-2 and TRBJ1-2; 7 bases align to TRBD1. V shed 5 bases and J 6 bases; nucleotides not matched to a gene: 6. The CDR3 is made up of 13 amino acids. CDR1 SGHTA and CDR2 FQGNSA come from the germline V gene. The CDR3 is CASSGTVKDGYTF. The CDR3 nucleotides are TGTGCCAGCAGCGGGACAGTGAAAGATGGCTACACCTTC. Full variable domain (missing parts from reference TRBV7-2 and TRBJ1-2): GAGVSQSPSNKVTEKGKDVELRCDPISGHTALYWYRQSLGQGLEFLIYFQGNSAPDKSGLPSDRFSAERTGGSVSTLTIQRTQQEDSAVYLCASSGTVKDGYTFGSGTRLTVV.

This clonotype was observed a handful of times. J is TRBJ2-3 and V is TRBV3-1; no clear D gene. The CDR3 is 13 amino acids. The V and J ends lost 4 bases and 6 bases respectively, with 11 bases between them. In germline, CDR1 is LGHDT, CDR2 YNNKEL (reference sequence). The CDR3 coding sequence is TGTGCCAGCAGCCGCAGCAACCCCGATACGCAGTATTTT. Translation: CASSRSNPDTQYF.

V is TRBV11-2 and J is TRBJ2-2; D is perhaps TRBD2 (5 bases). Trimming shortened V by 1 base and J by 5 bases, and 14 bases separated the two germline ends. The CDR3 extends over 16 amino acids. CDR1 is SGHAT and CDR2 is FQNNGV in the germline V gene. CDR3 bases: TGTGCCAGCAGCTTAGTCTTCGGGGAAGGAACCGGGGAGCTGTTTTTT. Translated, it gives CASSLVFGEGTGELFF. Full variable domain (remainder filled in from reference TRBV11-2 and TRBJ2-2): EAGVAQSPRYKIIEKRQSVAFWCNPISGHATLYWYQQILGQGPKLLIQFQNNGVVDDSQLPKDRFSAERLKGVDSTLKIQPAKLEDSAVYLCASSLVFGEGTGELFFGEGSRLTVL.

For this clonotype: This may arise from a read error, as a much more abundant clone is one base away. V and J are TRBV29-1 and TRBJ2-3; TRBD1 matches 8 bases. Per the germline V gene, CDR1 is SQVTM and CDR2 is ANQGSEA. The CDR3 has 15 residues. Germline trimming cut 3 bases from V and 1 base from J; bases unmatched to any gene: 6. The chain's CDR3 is CSVDGDRGRTDTQYF. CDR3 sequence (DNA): TGCAGCGTTGACGGCGACAGGGGTCGCACAGATACGCAGTATTTT.